The sequence of this TCR beta chain was determined in a study of T cell repertoires in ileal Crohn's disease. About the research overall: M0 samples are biopsies from inflamed ileum in the resection specimen.

The assay was immunoSEQ multiplex PCR, and TCRdb's table has in-frame clones only and misses some. The table includes some 16,000 clones, under 95% detected once. Time point meaning: inflamed ileum from the surgical specimen. Adults with ileal or ileocolonic Crohn's disease and an indication for resection were eligible. CDR3 length equals 16 residues. V was cut by 3 bases and J by 0 bases, with 12 bases left in between. The V gene's germline CDR1 is MDHEN and CDR2 SYDVKM. About this clone itself: Its antigen is undetermined.

The study, taken as a whole, reports: Endoscopic recurrence occurred in every patient whose clonality exceeded 26.8%. Mucosal expansions were suggested to be mainly CD8 T cells.

The sequence was collected from an adult with Crohn's disease. The sample consisted of ileal tissue. The chain recombines TRBV28 with TRBJ1-5, with no clear D. CDR3 in amino acids: CASSFSADYSNQPQHF. CDR3 DNA: TGTGCCAGCAGTTTTTCGGCCGATTATAGCAATCAGCCCCAGCATTTT.